This TCR beta chain came from a study of blood T cell repertoires in COVID-19. Overall study context: Sources were T cells, B-cell-depleted T cells, or PBMCs; the material itself was cDNA or gDNA.

V dropped 6 bases and J dropped 6 bases, with 11 bases sitting between them. The germline V gene encodes CDR1 SNHLY and CDR2 FYNNEI. The CDR3 spans 12 residues. The Seattle patients, enrolled during active infection, were followed longitudinally. This table comes from immunoSEQ multiplex PCR, and its TCRdb copy is limited to in-frame clones, with some not included. The table shows about 48,000 clones, with approximately 90% occurring only once. The chain employs TRBV2 and TRBJ1-2, with a tentative D call TRBD1 (5 bases). The clonotype comes from a woman of 80 years or more with COVID-19, enrolled during active disease. Sequenced material: peripheral blood. CDR3 nucleotide sequence: TGTGCCAGCAGATATGGGGGGGATGGCTACACCTTC. Encoded protein: CASRYGGDGYTF. The full variable domain, with the rest looked up from reference TRBV2 and TRBJ1-2, is EPEVTQTPSHQVTQMGQEVILRCVPISNHLYFYWYRQILGQKVEFLVSFYNNEISEKSEIFDDQFSVERPDGSNFTLKIRSTKLEDSAMYFCASRYGGDGYTFGSGTRLTVV.